These 20 T cell receptor beta chains were all obtained from the same sample, sequenced in a study of blood T cell repertoires in COVID-19. This table comes from immunoSEQ multiplex PCR, and its TCRdb copy is limited to in-frame clones, with some not included. The sample has more than 95,000 clones, around 85% seen once. Sequencing was performed on peripheral blood. These receptors originate from a man aged 25-45 years with COVID-19, enrolled during active disease.

CDR3 coding DNA: TGTGCCAGCAGTGCCACAGGTGCGGATAGACTGTTTTTT. Protein sequence: CASSATGADRLFF. The chain carries TRBV28 and TRBJ1-4, with a weak D call TRBD1 (5 bases). CDR1 and CDR2 (germline): MDHEN, SYDVKM. V lost 5 bases, J lost 13 bases, and 17 bases lay in between. The length of the CDR3 is 13 residues.

This clone came up once. The CDR3 loop is CASSLKTAQTF. The CDR3 DNA follows: TGTGCCAGCAGTTTAAAGACAGCGCAAACCTTC. The V and J genes are TRBV6-2 or TRBV6-3 and TRBJ1-2, with D perhaps matching TRBD1 (5 bases). V was clipped by 4 bases and J by 14 bases, with 14 bases between them. CDR1 is MNHEY and CDR2 is SVGEGT in the germline V gene. The CDR3 contains 11 residues.

V usage is TRBV4-1 and J usage is TRBJ2-7, with 11 positions matching TRBD2. The CDR3 extends over 19 amino acids. V was clipped by 1 base and J by 0 bases; unmatched bases: 11. Germline V gene data show CDR1 as MGHRA and CDR2 as YSYEKL. CDR3 amino acids: CASSQVFTSGGPSSYEQYF. In DNA form, the CDR3 reads TGCGCCAGCAGCCAAGTGTTCACTAGCGGGGGCCCGAGCTCCTACGAGCAGTACTTC.

A single count supports this clone. The chain uses TRBV2 and TRBJ2-7, with 9 bases fitting TRBD1. The V gene end was trimmed by 6 bases and the J gene end by 6 bases; junction bases not matched to a gene: 12. The CDR3 contains 15 residues. Germline lookup yields CDR1 SNHLY and CDR2 FYNNEI. The DNA for the CDR3 is TGTGCCAGCAGCGCCGAGGGACAGGGAGGAGTCGAGCAGTACTTC. As protein: CASSAEGQGGVEQYF.

The V call is TRBV27, the J call TRBJ2-2; TRBD2 is a possible D gene (5 bases). Trimming left V 3 bases short and J 8 bases short, with 10 bases between. CDR1 and CDR2 (germline): MNHEY, SMNVEV (reference sequence). The CDR3 consists of 13 residues. CDR3 amino acids: CASSFLAGGELFF. Here the CDR3 DNA reads TGTGCCAGCAGTTTCCTAGCTGGAGGGGAGCTGTTTTTT.

The chain links TRBV11-3 to TRBJ1-3; D perhaps matches TRBD1 (5 bases). Germline V gene data show CDR1 as SGHNT and CDR2 as YENEEA. Trimming cost V 6 bases and J 0 bases, with 27 bases left between them. The CDR3 contains 20 residues. Here the CDR3 DNA reads TGTGCCAGCAGTTACAACATCCCATGGGGCCACTTGGACTCTGGAAACACCATATATTTT. It codes for CASSYNIPWGHLDSGNTIYF.

The chain couples TRBV13 to TRBJ2-1; 8 nucleotides match TRBD1. Germline CDR1 PRHDT, CDR2 FYEKMQ (reference sequence). The CDR3 loop spans 17 amino acids. Trimming took 5 bases from V and 5 from J; bases not matched to a gene: 14. CDR3 DNA sequence: TGTGCCAGCAGCGGGGACAGGTTCCGCGCTTTCAACAATGAGCAGTTCTTC. It translates to CASSGDRFRAFNNEQFF.

This clone was counted once. CDR3 DNA sequence: TGCGCCAGCAGTGGTACTAGCGGGAGGGCTTACAATGAGCAGTTCTTC. It codes for CASSGTSGRAYNEQFF. This chain connects TRBV10-2 to TRBJ2-1, with 13 bases identical to TRBD2. The CDR3 has 16 amino acids. Per the germline V gene, CDR1 is WSHSY and CDR2 is SAAADI. V trimming: 4 bases; J trimming: 4 bases; junction bases outside the gene matches: 4.

V is TRBV10-3 and J is TRBJ2-7, with TRBD2 as a possible D gene (6 bases). V gave up 0 bases and J gave up 2 bases, with 11 bases separating them. CDR3 length equals 15 residues. Germline V gene sequence: CDR1 ENHRY, CDR2 SYGVKD. Here the CDR3 reads CAISESGGDAYEQYF. Here the CDR3 DNA reads TGTGCCATCAGTGAGTCCGGGGGAGACGCCTACGAGCAGTACTTC.

This chain connects TRBV9 to TRBJ1-5; D unresolved. With 0 bases removed from V and 4 bases from J, the gap between germline ends came to 5 bases. Germline V gene lookup returns CDR1 SGDLS and CDR2 YYNGEE. The CDR3 runs to 13 residues. CDR3 coding DNA: TGTGCCAGCAGCGTAGGGCTTAATCAGCCCCAGCATTTT. Protein product: CASSVGLNQPQHF.

The chain has TRBV19 and TRBJ1-2; D is undetermined. Germline values: CDR1 LNHDA, CDR2 SQIVND (reference sequence). This CDR3 region has 16 residues. Trimming took 7 bases from V and 0 from J, leaving 18 bases between them. As DNA, the CDR3 is TGTGCCAGTACCACTATACGAGGCAAACCTAACTATGGCTACACCTTC. This gives the protein CASTTIRGKPNYGYTF. The complete variable domain, with remaining parts taken from reference TRBV19 and TRBJ1-2, reads DGGITQSPKYLFRKEGQNVTLSCEQNLNHDAMYWYRQDPGQGLRLIYYSQIVNDFQKGDIAEGYSVSREKKESFPLTVTSAQKNPTAFYLCASTTIRGKPNYGYTFGSGTRLTVV.

This clone was seen a single time. The chain carries TRBV5-1 and TRBJ2-3, with D possibly being TRBD2 (6 bases). The germline V gene encodes CDR1 SGHRS and CDR2 YFSETQ. V was clipped by 3 bases and J by 5 bases, with 16 bases between them. The CDR3 has 15 amino acids. CDR3 DNA: TGCGCCAGCAGCTCATACGGGGGTGCTGGAGATACGCAGTATTTT. It yields the protein CASSSYGGAGDTQYF.

This sequence joins TRBV11-3 and TRBJ2-4; 10 bases are a match to TRBD2. V was clipped by 1 base and J by 3 bases; unmatched bases: 9. CDR1 and CDR2 (germline): SGHNT, YENEEA. This CDR3 is built from 18 residues. For the CDR3, the DNA is TGTGCCAGCAGCTTAGCGTCTAGCGGGAGTTCAGGCAAAAACATTCAGTACTTC. Translation: CASSLASSGSSGKNIQYF.

A single count supports this clone. The chain combines TRBV29-1 with TRBJ1-1, with D possibly being TRBD1 (5 bases). The CDR3 has 14 residues. The V gene's germline CDR1 is SQVTM and CDR2 ANQGSEA. V lost 0 bases to trimming and J lost 1 base, with 9 bases between them. The CDR3 nucleotides read TGCAGCGTTGAAGAGGGGGGAACGAACACTGAAGCTTTCTTT. It is translated as CSVEEGGTNTEAFF. Based on the CDR3 plus reference TRBV29-1 and TRBJ1-1, the full variable domain is SAVISQKPSRDICQRGTSLTIQCQVDSQVTMMFWYRQQPGQSLTLIATANQGSEATYESGFVIDKFPISRPNLTFSTLTVSNMSPEDSSIYLCSVEEGGTNTEAFFGQGTRLTVV.

The chain links TRBV5-1 to TRBJ2-1; 7 bases are shared with TRBD2. V dropped 2 bases and J dropped 8; count of bases not matched to a gene: 10. Germline loops: CDR1 SGHRS, CDR2 YFSETQ. This CDR3 spans 15 amino acids. The CDR3 reads CASSFPGAGVDEQFF. The CDR3 coding sequence is TGCGCCAGCAGCTTCCCTGGGGCGGGAGTGGATGAGCAGTTCTTC.

The rearrangement uses TRBV6-5 and TRBJ2-1; 13 nucleotides line up with TRBD2. The CDR3 has 15 amino acids. Per germline, CDR1 MNHEY and CDR2 SVGAGI. The J segment lost 10 bases and the V segment lost 2 bases, leaving 5 bases of the junction unmatched. This chain's CDR3 is CASSYAPGLAGEQFF. The CDR3 DNA reads as TGTGCCAGCAGTTACGCTCCGGGACTAGCGGGAGAGCAGTTCTTC.

This sequence joins TRBV12-5 and TRBJ2-7; perhaps TRBD2 as D (6 bases). The V end was cut by 0 bases, the J end by 0 bases, with 9 bases between. CDR1 LGHNT and CDR2 FRNRAP come from the germline V gene. CDR3 size: 15 residues. CDR3 coding DNA: TGTGCTAGTGGTTTGGTCGGAGGGAGCTCCTACGAGCAGTACTTC. Its translation: CASGLVGGSSYEQYF.

The V gene is TRBV10-1, the J gene TRBJ1-1, with 8 bases matching TRBD1. The V and J ends lost 6 bases and 4 bases, in that order; junction bases with no gene match: 4. Germline V gives CDR1 WNHNN, CDR2 SYGVQD (reference sequence). This CDR3 is 13 amino acids long. The CDR3 DNA is TGCGCCAGCAGCCGCGGACAGGGCACTGAAGCTTTCTTT. It specifies CASSRGQGTEAFF.

This clone was detected once. The chain has TRBV6-5 and TRBJ2-3, with TRBD1 as a possible D gene (6 bases). Germline V lookup: CDR1 MNHEY, CDR2 SVGAGI. This CDR3 contains 14 residues. The V end was cut by 0 bases, the J end by 10 bases, with 14 bases between. The chain's CDR3 is CASSYSFSDSAQYF. The CDR3 DNA reads TGTGCCAGCAGTTACTCATTTTCGGACAGCGCGCAGTATTTT.

V gene TRBV19 combines with J gene TRBJ1-2; a possible D gene is TRBD1 (6 bases). The CDR3 has 15 residues. The V gene lost 6 bases and the J gene lost 1 base, with 15 bases spanning the gap. CDR1 LNHDA and CDR2 SQIVND come from the germline V gene (reference sequence). CDR3 in amino acids: CASSLLRGNNYGYTF. The CDR3, as DNA: TGTGCCAGTAGCCTGTTAAGGGGGAATAACTATGGCTACACCTTC.